The clone carrying this TCR beta chain was found many times. Its target is unknown. The data derive from a study of CD8 T cells in ankylosing spondylitis. Each CDR3 protein gets one entry after TCRdb re-called the 5' RACE reads with MiXCR. Found here are around 450,000 distinct CDR3 sequences, 20% to 30% of them singletons; the top ten hold about 1%. The CDR3 has 14 residues. Per the germline V gene, CDR1 is SQVTM and CDR2 is ANQGSEA. V was cut by 2 bases and J by 8 bases, with 16 bases left in between. Findings of the study overall: Several highly homologous variants made up a TCR beta motif that seemed to typify ankylosing spondylitis blood.

The V call is TRBV29-1, the J call TRBJ2-1; perhaps TRBD2 as D (5 bases). The sequenced sample was blood, either unsorted or a sorted T cell fraction (not recorded which). This receptor was identified in a male donor with ankylosing spondylitis. This CDR3 is CSVEIRTSTYEQFF. CDR3 DNA: TGCAGCGTTGAAATTCGAACTAGTACATATGAGCAGTTCTTC.